The 27 T cell receptor beta chains listed next were all sequenced from one sample in a study of blood T cell repertoires in COVID-19. TCRdb's copy holds only in-frame clones and misses some; the assay was immunoSEQ multiplex PCR. The repertoire holds about 140,000 clones, with almost 85% as singletons. The sequenced sample was PBMCs or T cells enriched from blood (not recorded which). The receptors stem from a woman in her forties or fifties with acute COVID-19.

The sample holds one count of this clone. CDR3 sequence reads: CASSQGQNTEAFF. In nucleotides, the CDR3 is TGTGCCAGCAGCCAGGGGCAGAACACTGAAGCTTTCTTT. This chain uses TRBV3-1 (or the pseudogene TRBV3-2) with TRBJ1-1, with D maybe TRBD1 (5 bases). Trimming left V 3 bases short and J 1 base short, with 6 bases between. The CDR3 covers 13 residues. CDR1 LGHDT and CDR2 YNNKEL come from the germline V gene (reference sequence).

The gene calls are TRBV19 and TRBJ2-6; D perhaps matches TRBD1 (5 bases). V shed 4 bases and J shed 0 bases, with 16 bases lying between them. The CDR3 extends over 18 amino acids. Germline CDR1 reads LNHDA; CDR2 reads SQIVND (reference sequence). The CDR3 DNA is TGTGCCAGTAGTAGGGGCCCAGGGTCCCCCTCTGGGGCCAACGTCCTGACTTTC. This sequence encodes CASSRGPGSPSGANVLTF.

This chain connects TRBV6-2 or TRBV6-3 to TRBJ2-5; 9 bases align to TRBD2. J lost 5 bases, V lost 0 bases, and 10 bases had no gene match. This CDR3 has 17 amino acids. Germline CDR1 and CDR2: MNHEY and SVGEGT. CDR3 in amino acids: CASSYSPRGSGSETQYF. CDR3 nucleotide sequence: TGTGCCAGCAGTTACTCCCCCCGAGGTAGCGGGAGTGAGACCCAGTACTTC.

The chain uses TRBV7-9 and TRBJ1-2, with no clear D. Germline V gene lookup returns CDR1 SEHNR and CDR2 FQNEAQ (reference sequence). This CDR3 is 15 amino acids long. V was clipped by 2 bases and J by 4 bases, with 14 bases between them. CDR3 nucleotides: TGTGCCAGCAGCTTATCTGTGGGCCGGGGCTATGGCTACACCTTC. It yields the protein CASSLSVGRGYGYTF.

This clone is a singleton in its sample. The chain recombines TRBV2 with TRBJ2-7; 13 bases are shared with TRBD2. The CDR3 loop spans 15 amino acids. V shed 3 bases and J 7 bases; nucleotides not matched to a gene: 6. Germline V gene data show CDR1 as SNHLY and CDR2 as FYNNEI. The CDR3 reads CASSDQGLAGREQYF. CDR3 sequence (DNA): TGTGCCAGCAGTGACCAGGGACTAGCGGGACGAGAGCAGTACTTC.

The chain links TRBV3-1 (or the pseudogene TRBV3-2) to TRBJ2-2; a possible D gene is TRBD1 (7 bases). CDR1 and CDR2 from the germline V gene are LGHDT and YNNKEL (reference sequence). This CDR3 spans 17 amino acids. V lost 4 bases to trimming and J lost 6 bases, with 21 bases between them. CDR3 in DNA: TGTGCCAGCAGCCCCCAAGACAGGGTAGGAGGGGCCGGGGAGCTGTTTTTT. Its translation is CASSPQDRVGGAGELFF.

This clone appeared a single time. V usage is TRBV28 and J usage is TRBJ2-5, with 9 bases that match TRBD2. The CDR3 runs to 15 residues. Germline CDR1 MDHEN, CDR2 SYDVKM. The V gene end was trimmed by 10 bases and the J gene end by 5 bases; junction bases not matched to a gene: 14. CDR3 coding DNA: TGTGCCACCACAGGATCGCGGGAGGGAGCGGAGACCCAGTACTTC. This translates into CATTGSREGAETQYF. The variable domain in full, completed from reference TRBV28 and TRBJ2-5, reads DVKVTQSSRYLVKRTGEKVFLECVQDMDHENMFWYRQDPGLGLRLIYFSYDVKMKEKGDIPEGYSVSREKKERFSLILESASTNQTSMYLCATTGSREGAETQYFGPGTRLLVL.

This clone was seen only a few times. The chain has TRBV4-3 and TRBJ1-1; D is unclear. The CDR3 length is 14 residues. Germline V gives CDR1 LGHNA, CDR2 YSLEER. Trimming shortened V by 0 bases and J by 5 bases, and 10 bases separated the two germline ends. Written as DNA, the CDR3 is TGCGCCAGCAGCCAAGATTTGGAGAAAACTGAAGCTTTCTTT. It yields the protein CASSQDLEKTEAFF.

This clone was observed a few times. This chain joins TRBV5-4 and TRBJ2-7; TRBD1 agrees at 8 bases. The CDR3 loop spans 13 amino acids. V was pared by 4 bases and J by 3 bases, with 3 bases of the junction left unmatched. CDR1 and CDR2 from the germline V gene are SGHNT and YYREEE (reference sequence). The CDR3 DNA follows: TGTGCCAGCAGCCCGGGACAGGTCTACGAGCAGTACTTC. It yields the protein CASSPGQVYEQYF.

CDR3 region: CATSKTRQVYGYTF. CDR3 in DNA: TGTGCCACGTCTAAAACCCGACAGGTCTATGGCTACACCTTC. V usage is TRBV6-5 and J usage is TRBJ1-2; D perhaps matches TRBD1 (6 bases). Trimming cost V 10 bases and J 4 bases, with 19 bases left between them. The CDR3 covers 14 residues. Looked up from germline, CDR1 is MNHEY and CDR2 is SVGAGI.

CDR3 coding DNA: TGCGCCAGCAGTGGATCGAAGCGGGGCAATGAGCAGTTCTTC. Its translation is CASSGSKRGNEQFF. The chain has TRBV10-1 and TRBJ2-1; 7 bases line up with TRBD2. After removal of 4 bases from V and 6 bases from J, the junction contained 6 bases not matched to a gene. This CDR3 spans 14 amino acids. Germline V gives CDR1 WNHNN, CDR2 SYGVQD (reference sequence).

This chain joins TRBV6-2 or TRBV6-3 and TRBJ2-6; no clear D. Germline assignment: CDR1 MNHEY and CDR2 SVGEGT. V dropped 4 bases and J dropped 0 bases, with 4 bases sitting between them. The CDR3 extends over 14 amino acids. Written as DNA, the CDR3 is TGTGCCAGCAGTTCCCTCTCTGGGGCCAACGTCCTGACTTTC. Translation: CASSSLSGANVLTF.

This clone was seen only a few times. This sequence joins TRBV29-1 and TRBJ2-3, with D maybe TRBD2 (6 bases). The CDR3 is made up of 12 amino acids. From germline, CDR1 is SQVTM and CDR2 ANQGSEA. The V gene lost 6 bases and the J gene lost 1 base, with 8 bases spanning the gap. CDR3 in amino acids: CSVRRGTDTQYF. Written as DNA, the CDR3 is TGCAGCGTACGGAGGGGCACAGATACGCAGTATTTT.

The rearrangement uses TRBV5-4 and TRBJ1-1, with a possible D match to TRBD1 (5 bases). This CDR3 spans 12 amino acids. The V and J ends lost 5 bases and 6 bases respectively, with 11 bases between them. CDR1 is SGHNT, CDR2 YYREEE, per germline (reference sequence). The CDR3 spells CASRGGDSEAFF. Here the CDR3 DNA reads TGTGCCAGCAGAGGCGGGGACTCTGAAGCTTTCTTT. Supplemented by reference TRBV5-4 and TRBJ1-1, the full variable domain reads ETGVTQSPTHLIKTRGQQVTLRCSSQSGHNTVSWYQQALGQGPQFIFQYYREEENGRGNFPPRFSGLQFPNYSSELNVNALELDDSALYLCASRGGDSEAFFGQGTRLTVV.

The chain links TRBV7-9 to TRBJ1-2, with a weak D call TRBD1 (5 bases). CDR3 size: 13 residues. Germline CDR1 reads SEHNR; CDR2 reads FQNEAQ (reference sequence). V shed 5 bases and J shed 2 bases, with 9 bases lying between them. The CDR3 DNA reads as TGTGCCAGCAGCCGCGACAGAAACTATGGCTACACCTTC. Translating gives CASSRDRNYGYTF.

The chain combines TRBV3-1 (or the pseudogene TRBV3-2) with TRBJ2-2; TRBD1 matches 12 bases. The V gene's germline CDR1 is LGHDT and CDR2 YNNKEL (reference sequence). V lost 4 bases, J lost 3 bases, and 9 bases stayed unmatched. The CDR3 extends over 18 amino acids. This CDR3 reads CASSRRPGQGAYTGELFF. The CDR3 bases are TGTGCCAGCAGCCGACGACCGGGACAGGGGGCCTACACCGGGGAGCTGTTTTTT.

The chain combines TRBV9 with TRBJ2-3; 15 bases line up with TRBD2. Germline loops: CDR1 SGDLS, CDR2 YYNGEE. Germline trimming cut 3 bases from V and 8 bases from J; bases unmatched to any gene: 7. This CDR3 is 16 amino acids long. The CDR3 sequence is CASSGGTSGRLGTQYF. Written as DNA, the CDR3 is TGTGCCAGCAGCGGCGGGACTAGCGGGAGGTTAGGTACGCAGTATTTT.

The V call is TRBV5-5, the J call TRBJ2-7; tentatively, D is TRBD2 (6 bases). Germline V CDR1 and CDR2: SGHKS, YYEKEE (reference sequence). V lost 4 bases and J 4 bases, leaving 12 bases between the germline ends. This CDR3 region has 13 residues. CDR3 in amino acids: CASSMTSRYEQYF. The CDR3, as DNA: TGTGCCAGCAGCATGACTAGTAGGTACGAGCAGTACTTC.

The rearrangement joins TRBV4-1 to TRBJ1-4; no definite D call. Germline CDR1 reads MGHRA; CDR2 reads YSYEKL. V lost 1 base to trimming and J lost 8 bases, with 8 bases between them. The CDR3 is 13 residues long. CDR3 bases: TGCGCCAGCAGCCAAGGCAGTTGGGAAAAACTGTTTTTT. Protein sequence: CASSQGSWEKLFF.

The genes are TRBV6-6 and TRBJ2-3; TRBD2 might be the D (7 bases). V gave up 0 bases and J gave up 5 bases, with 15 bases separating them. The CDR3 has 16 residues. Germline assignment: CDR1 MNHNY and CDR2 SVGAGI (reference sequence). CDR3 residues: CASSYSSGGKGDTQYF. The CDR3 DNA is TGTGCCAGCAGTTACTCGTCGGGGGGCAAGGGAGATACGCAGTATTTT.

This clone was observed many times. The rearrangement joins TRBV9 to TRBJ2-2, with 8 positions matching TRBD1. The V segment lost 0 bases and the J segment 3 bases; nucleotides outside the gene matches: 4. CDR3 length equals 16 residues. Germline lookup yields CDR1 SGDLS and CDR2 YYNGEE. Written as DNA, the CDR3 is TGTGCCAGCAGCGTAGCAGGGGGCGCGGACACCGGGGAGCTGTTTTTT. It is translated as CASSVAGGADTGELFF.

V usage is TRBV24-1 and J usage is TRBJ1-2; TRBD1 might be the D (6 bases). This CDR3 has 14 amino acids. V gave up 6 bases and J gave up 4 bases, with 14 bases separating them. Germline V gives CDR1 KGHDR, CDR2 SFDVKD. CDR3 DNA sequence: TGTGCCACCAGTCCGGGGGGCGCTAGCTATGGCTACACCTTC. It translates to CATSPGGASYGYTF.

V and J are TRBV5-1 and TRBJ2-7, with a possible D match to TRBD2 (5 bases). Germline CDR1 reads SGHRS; CDR2 reads YFSETQ. Trimming removed 2 bases at V and 0 bases at J, with 9 bases between. The CDR3 contains 14 residues. The CDR3 is CASSFARGSYEQYF. DNA for the CDR3: TGCGCCAGCAGCTTCGCTCGGGGCTCCTACGAGCAGTACTTC.

V usage is TRBV7-9 and J usage is TRBJ2-1; no clear D. Trimming took 3 bases from V and 15 from J, leaving 15 bases between them. The CDR3 runs to 12 residues. Germline values: CDR1 SEHNR, CDR2 FQNEAQ (reference sequence). For the CDR3, the DNA is TGTGCCAGCAGCTTGATCCCTCCGTGGCCGTTCTTC. It encodes CASSLIPPWPFF.

The gene calls are TRBV30 and TRBJ2-5, with 8 bases aligning to TRBD2. In germline, CDR1 is GTSNPN, CDR2 SVGIG (reference sequence). The CDR3 length is 15 residues. After removal of 2 bases from V and 5 bases from J, the junction contained 10 bases not matched to a gene. Written as DNA, the CDR3 is TGTGCCTGGAGTCCTGGACTAGCAGGCGGGGAGACCCAGTACTTC. This encodes CAWSPGLAGGETQYF.

The V gene is TRBV19, the J gene TRBJ1-1; TRBD1 matches at 8 bases. The V segment lost 4 bases and the J segment 1 base; nucleotides outside the gene matches: 2. From germline, CDR1 is LNHDA and CDR2 SQIVND (reference sequence). This CDR3 is 14 amino acids long. The CDR3 nucleotides are TGTGCCAGTAGTACCGGACAGGGGAACACTGAAGCTTTCTTT. Amino acid sequence: CASSTGQGNTEAFF.

V usage is TRBV5-1 and J usage is TRBJ1-2; 10 bases agree with TRBD1. J was trimmed by 6 bases and V by 2 bases; bases with no gene match: 4. Germline CDR1 and CDR2: SGHRS and YFSETQ. The CDR3 runs 14 residues. In DNA form, the CDR3 reads TGCGCCAGCAGCTTCGGGGACAGGGGTAATGGCTACACCTTC. Translation gives CASSFGDRGNGYTF.